These 26 T cell receptor beta chains came from one sample sequenced in a study of cytomegalovirus exposure and HLA in healthy donors (TCRdb year 2017). Library creation used the immunoSEQ multiplex PCR assay. The multiplex PCR relied on a mix of 60 forward primers for TCR Vbeta segments and 13 reverse primers for TCR Jbeta segments. Imported from immuneACCESS, the table was reduced by TCRdb to in-frame sequences with V and J called. These copies leave out some clones; in studies compared against another copy, an unresolved V gene accounts for under half, and the cause of the remainder is not known. This sample holds approximately 140,000 clones; about 61% were observed only once. Clones ranked in the top ten supply around 1.8% of the sample. The sample was PBMCs. Every receptor here comes from a male donor in good health and CMV-seronegative.

In the case of this clone: Other DNA variants within this sample encode the same CDR3. This chain joins TRBV9 and TRBJ2-7; no reliable D call. This CDR3 has 14 residues. V shed 2 bases and J shed 0 bases, with 9 bases lying between them. CDR1 and CDR2 from the germline V gene are SGDLS and YYNGEE. The CDR3 DNA sequence: TGTGCCAGCAGCGTCGTTCCGAGCTCCTACGAGCAGTACTTC. Residues: CASSVVPSSYEQYF. Variable domain in full (rest from reference TRBV9 and TRBJ2-7): DSGVTQTPKHLITATGQRVTLRCSPRSGDLSVYWYQQSLDQGLQFLIQYYNGEERAKGNILERFSAQQFPDLHSELNLSSLELGDSALYFCASSVVPSSYEQYFGPGTRLTVT.

The J gene is TRBJ1-2, the V gene TRBV5-5; 9 bases are a match to TRBD1. The germline gives CDR1 SGHKS, CDR2 YYEKEE (reference sequence). The CDR3 runs to 13 residues. V dropped 4 bases and J dropped 8; count of bases not matched to a gene: 6. The CDR3 loop reads CASSIQGAGGYTF. The CDR3 region has the DNA TGTGCCAGCAGCATACAGGGGGCGGGAGGCTACACCTTC.

The rearrangement links TRBV6-5 to TRBJ1-3; D unresolved. Trimming shortened V by 4 bases and J by 1 base, and 11 bases separated the two germline ends. CDR1 is MNHEY and CDR2 is SVGAGI in the germline V gene. The CDR3 has 15 residues. CDR3 coding DNA: TGTGCCAGCAGTTCCCCTTCGGGGTCTGGAAACACCATATATTTT. Translating gives CASSSPSGSGNTIYF.

This chain uses TRBV7-6 with TRBJ1-1, with 7 bases identical to TRBD1. CDR1 and CDR2 (germline): SGHVS, FNYEAQ. After removal of 5 bases from V and 7 bases from J, the junction contained 10 bases not matched to a gene. This CDR3 comprises 14 residues. CDR3 in amino acids: CASSQITGADEAFF. In DNA form, the CDR3 reads TGTGCCAGCAGCCAAATTACAGGGGCAGATGAAGCTTTCTTT.

The chain combines TRBV6-5 with TRBJ1-3, with D hard to call. The CDR3 totals 14 residues. Per the germline V gene, CDR1 is MNHEY and CDR2 is SVGAGI. V gave up 3 bases and J gave up 1 base, with 7 bases separating them. The CDR3 loop is CASSYGVSGNTIYF. The CDR3 DNA reads as TGTGCCAGCAGTTATGGAGTATCTGGAAACACCATATATTTT.

This clone was detected a few times. The chain has TRBV21-1 and TRBJ2-4; the D call TRBD1 from the table was never checked on the DNA. TRBV21-1 is assigned pseudogene status. The CDR3 runs 20 residues. Here the CDR3 DNA reads TGTGCCAGCAGCAAAAACAAACAGCTATCCACACCTCTAGCCAAAAACATTCAGTACTTC. It encodes CASSKNKQLSTPLAKNIQYF.

The chain couples TRBV29-1 to TRBJ1-2; D ambiguous. CDR3 size: 13 residues. Trimming removed 5 bases from V and 8 bases from J, with 18 bases in between. Germline CDR1 reads SQVTM; CDR2 reads ANQGSEA. CDR3 in amino acids: CSVREGAVQGYTF. CDR3 coding DNA: TGCAGCGTTCGAGAGGGCGCGGTTCAAGGCTACACCTTC.

The J gene is TRBJ1-4, the V gene TRBV6-5, with D possibly being TRBD1 (5 bases). The CDR3 extends over 16 amino acids. The germline V gene has CDR1 MNHEY and CDR2 SVGAGI. Trimming took 1 base from V and 8 from J, leaving 17 bases between them. Here the CDR3 DNA reads TGTGCCAGCAGTTACTTGGCGACAGAATTGAGGGAAAAACTGTTTTTT. This sequence encodes CASSYLATELREKLFF.

This clone was found a few times. This sequence joins TRBV30 and TRBJ2-1; D is uncertain. The CDR3 runs 13 residues. Germline V gives CDR1 GTSNPN, CDR2 SVGIG (reference sequence). Trimming took off 0 bases at V and 9 bases at J, with 12 bases between the two ends. In nucleotides, the CDR3 is TGTGCCTGGAGTGTAAGCCAGGTGGGTGAGCAGTTCTTC. Protein product: CAWSVSQVGEQFF.

The genes are TRBV11-2 and TRBJ1-2; D is uncertain. The CDR3 contains 15 residues. V was cut by 2 bases and J by 7 bases, with 17 bases left in between. From germline, CDR1 is SGHAT and CDR2 FQNNGV. The CDR3 DNA follows: TGTGCCAGCAGCTTAACCTCTCCCGGGGTGTTTGGCTACACCTTC. Its protein is CASSLTSPGVFGYTF.

This sequence joins TRBV9 and TRBJ2-1; D call uncertain. Trimming stripped 3 bases from V and 9 bases from J, with 10 bases between. The CDR3 is 12 amino acids. Germline V gene data show CDR1 as SGDLS and CDR2 as YYNGEE. CDR3 sequence: CASSGSEPEQFF. The CDR3 DNA follows: TGTGCCAGCAGCGGGTCTGAGCCTGAGCAGTTCTTC.

The rearrangement joins TRBV27 to TRBJ1-2; the match to TRBD1 covers 8 bases. J lost 4 bases, V lost 4 bases, and 8 bases had no gene match. There are 15 residues in the CDR3. Germline values: CDR1 MNHEY, CDR2 SMNVEV (reference sequence). DNA for the CDR3: TGTGCCAGCAGTTCGTTGACAGGGGTCGGCTATGGCTACACCTTC. Amino acid sequence: CASSSLTGVGYGYTF.

The chain has TRBV5-5 and TRBJ1-2, with D possibly matching TRBD1 (6 bases). CDR3 length: 17 residues. The V gene lost 0 bases and the J gene lost 0 bases, with 15 bases spanning the gap. Germline V CDR1 and CDR2: SGHKS, YYEKEE (reference sequence). The CDR3 DNA reads TGTGCCAGCAGCTTGGTAGGGGGACACTTAACTAACTATGGCTACACCTTC. Encoded protein: CASSLVGGHLTNYGYTF.

The V and J genes are TRBV5-1 and TRBJ2-7; a weak D match, TRBD2 (6 bases). The CDR3 is 18 amino acids. Germline V gives CDR1 SGHRS, CDR2 YFSETQ. Between the trimmed V and J ends, which lost 1 base and 0 bases, there was a span of 20 bases. The CDR3 spells CASSLNLGSSGDSYEQYF. In DNA form, the CDR3 reads TGCGCCAGCAGCTTGAATTTGGGGAGTAGCGGTGACTCCTACGAGCAGTACTTC.

This sequence joins TRBV7-3 and TRBJ1-1, with D unresolved. V was pared by 5 bases and J by 6 bases, with 22 bases between. The CDR3 is 16 amino acids. Germline lookup yields CDR1 SGHTA and CDR2 FQGTGA. CDR3 in amino acids: CASSPTWTPVASEAFF. The CDR3 nucleotides read TGTGCCAGCAGCCCTACCTGGACTCCGGTTGCCTCTGAAGCTTTCTTT.

This clone was seen a handful of times. The chain joins TRBV9 to TRBJ2-7; 11 bases align to TRBD2. Germline CDR1 and CDR2: SGDLS and YYNGEE. There are 15 residues in the CDR3. V gave up 3 bases and J gave up 3 bases; unmatched junction bases: 5. CDR3 loop: CASSATTSGVYEQYF. DNA of the CDR3: TGTGCCAGCAGCGCAACGACTAGCGGGGTCTACGAGCAGTACTTC.

The rearrangement links TRBV6-5 to TRBJ2-1; TRBD2 is a possible D gene (6 bases). The CDR3 sequence is 15 residues long. The V gene lost 2 bases and the J gene lost 5 bases, with 13 bases spanning the gap. Germline V gene lookup returns CDR1 MNHEY and CDR2 SVGAGI. The CDR3 region is CASSYVGGANNEQFF. As DNA, the CDR3 is TGTGCCAGCAGTTACGTAGGAGGGGCAAACAATGAGCAGTTCTTC.

This clone was observed a few times. This chain uses TRBV7-6 with TRBJ1-2; maybe TRBD1 (5 bases). There are 15 residues in the CDR3. Looked up from germline, CDR1 is SGHVS and CDR2 is FNYEAQ. V lost 5 bases and J 4 bases, leaving 17 bases between the germline ends. The CDR3 region is CASSPVQGGVYGYTF. In nucleotides, the CDR3 is TGTGCCAGCAGCCCTGTCCAGGGAGGGGTCTATGGCTACACCTTC.

CDR3 region: CAISEMASGTDTQYF. CDR3 bases: TGTGCCATCAGTGAGATGGCTAGCGGCACAGATACGCAGTATTTT. This chain joins TRBV10-3 and TRBJ2-3, with D perhaps matching TRBD2 (6 bases). The V gene's germline CDR1 is ENHRY and CDR2 SYGVKD. This CDR3 is 15 amino acids long. Trimming removed 2 bases from V and 1 base from J, with 10 bases in between.

The chain is built from TRBV6-5 and TRBJ2-1; D may be TRBD1 (6 bases). The V gene's germline CDR1 is MNHEY and CDR2 SVGAGI. The CDR3 has 14 amino acids. The V gene lost 0 bases and the J gene lost 9 bases, with 12 bases spanning the gap. The CDR3 DNA reads TGTGCCAGCAGTTACTCGTGGGGGCGCGGTGAGCAGTTCTTC. Translated: CASSYSWGRGEQFF.

The chain links TRBV4-1 to TRBJ1-2; 11 nucleotides agree with TRBD1. The germline gives CDR1 MGHRA, CDR2 YSYEKL. The length of the CDR3 is 15 residues. J was trimmed by 8 bases and V by 1 base; bases with no gene match: 6. The CDR3: CASSQAPGQGGGYTF. CDR3 sequence (DNA): TGCGCCAGCAGCCAAGCTCCGGGACAGGGGGGAGGCTACACCTTC.

The chain combines TRBV9 with TRBJ1-2; D not resolved. V shed 3 bases and J shed 0 bases, with 12 bases lying between them. The V gene's germline CDR1 is SGDLS and CDR2 YYNGEE. This CDR3 region has 15 residues. The CDR3 reads CASSEDSKANYGYTF. CDR3 in DNA: TGTGCCAGCAGCGAAGACTCAAAAGCTAACTATGGCTACACCTTC.

The V gene is TRBV19, the J gene TRBJ1-2; a possible D gene is TRBD1 (5 bases). The V end lost 6 bases, the J end lost 4 bases, and 15 bases lay between the germline ends. The germline V gene has CDR1 LNHDA and CDR2 SQIVND (reference sequence). This CDR3 contains 14 residues. CDR3 nucleotides: TGTGCCAGTAGGAGCGCGGGGACTTTCTATGGCTACACCTTC. Its translation is CASRSAGTFYGYTF.

The V gene is TRBV6-5, the J gene TRBJ1-1; TRBD1 matches 7 bases. The CDR3 totals 14 residues. With 5 bases clipped from V and 0 bases from J, the junction kept 3 bases outside the gene matches. Germline loops: CDR1 MNHEY, CDR2 SVGAGI. The CDR3 protein is CASSPGQMNTEAFF. DNA for the CDR3: TGTGCCAGCAGTCCGGGACAGATGAACACTGAAGCTTTCTTT.

This sequence joins TRBV7-6 and TRBJ1-3; D remains unclear. Between the trimmed V and J ends, which lost 1 base and 0 bases, there was a span of 10 bases. The length of the CDR3 is 16 residues. Germline CDR1 and CDR2: SGHVS and FNYEAQ. CDR3 DNA sequence: TGTGCCAGCAGCTTAGGTCGGAGCACCTCTGGAAACACCATATATTTT. Translating it yields CASSLGRSTSGNTIYF.

The rearrangement uses TRBV5-1 and TRBJ2-3; maybe TRBD1 (9 bases). V was shortened by 4 bases and J by 4 bases, with 16 bases between the two germline ends. This CDR3 contains 15 residues. In germline, CDR1 is SGHRS, CDR2 YFSETQ. As DNA, the CDR3 is TGCGCCAGCAGCCGCGGGGGGACAGGGCCAGATACGCAGTATTTT. As protein: CASSRGGTGPDTQYF. The whole variable domain, filled in from reference TRBV5-1 and TRBJ2-3, reads KAGVTQTPRYLIKTRGQQVTLSCSPISGHRSVSWYQQTPGQGLQFLFEYFSETQRNKGNFPGRFSGRQFSNSRSEMNVSTLELGDSALYLCASSRGGTGPDTQYFGPGTRLTVL.